The 25 T cell receptor beta chains reported below all come from one sample, sequenced in a study of cytomegalovirus exposure and HLA in healthy donors. Only in-frame clones appear in the TCRdb table, and some are missing; sequencing was by immunoSEQ multiplex PCR. The sample records about 21,000 clones, under 98% being singletons. Input material: PBMCs. Source of these receptors: a man aged 25-45 years in good health and CMV-seropositive.

In its sample, this clone was seen a few times. V usage is TRBV4-2 and J usage is TRBJ2-7; 10 positions match TRBD2. The CDR3 length is 15 residues. V shed 1 base, J shed 0 bases, and the junction held 0 bases outside the gene matches. CDR1 is LGHNA and CDR2 is YNFKEQ in the germline V gene. CDR3 sequence: CASSQGLAGSYEQYF. In DNA form, the CDR3 reads TGTGCCAGCAGCCAAGGACTAGCGGGCTCCTACGAGCAGTACTTC.

CDR3 sequence reads: CASSLSTATEAFF. The CDR3 bases are TGTGCCAGCAGCTTATCCACTGCCACTGAAGCTTTCTTT. The gene calls are TRBV7-6 and TRBJ1-1; D uncertain. CDR1 and CDR2 from the germline V gene are SGHVS and FNYEAQ. Trimming removed 2 bases from V and 4 bases from J, with 8 bases in between. This CDR3 comprises 13 residues.

The chain carries TRBV15 and TRBJ1-1, with 10 bases matching TRBD1. Trimming at V came to 5 bases and at J to 1 base, leaving 4 bases not matched to a gene. The CDR3 spans 15 residues. Per the germline V gene, CDR1 is LNHNV and CDR2 is YYDKDF (reference sequence). CDR3 region: CATSGWTGGNTEAFF. As DNA, the CDR3 is TGTGCCACCAGCGGATGGACAGGGGGGAACACTGAAGCTTTCTTT.

The rearrangement joins TRBV27 to TRBJ2-2; D is perhaps TRBD1 (6 bases). The germline gives CDR1 MNHEY, CDR2 SMNVEV (reference sequence). V was pared by 6 bases and J by 0 bases, with 11 bases between. There are 15 residues in the CDR3. This CDR3 reads CASRGGRTNTGELFF. As DNA, the CDR3 is TGTGCCAGCAGAGGGGGTCGGACGAACACCGGGGAGCTGTTTTTT.

The chain recombines TRBV27 with TRBJ2-7, with D possibly being TRBD2 (5 bases). Germline values: CDR1 MNHEY, CDR2 SMNVEV (reference sequence). The CDR3 is made up of 14 amino acids. V gave up 2 bases and J gave up 6 bases, with 14 bases separating them. The CDR3, as DNA: TGTGCCAGCAGTTTAACCGGTAGCGTCGGCGAGCAGTACTTC. Translated: CASSLTGSVGEQYF.

This chain joins TRBV7-3 and TRBJ1-1, with TRBD1 identical over 11 bases. The CDR3 is made up of 14 amino acids. Germline V CDR1 and CDR2: SGHTA, FQGTGA. J lost 4 bases, V lost 5 bases, and 3 bases had no gene match. The CDR3 nucleotides are TGTGCCAGCAGCCCCGGGACAGGGGGCACTGAAGCTTTCTTT. This translates into CASSPGTGGTEAFF.

This chain joins TRBV29-1 and TRBJ2-6, with no clear D. The V end was cut by 4 bases, the J end by 0 bases, with 10 bases between. The CDR3 covers 15 residues. Germline loops: CDR1 SQVTM, CDR2 ANQGSEA. The CDR3 protein is CSVVLLISGANVLTF. CDR3 sequence (DNA): TGCAGCGTTGTACTCCTCATCTCTGGGGCCAACGTCCTGACTTTC.

This sequence joins TRBV18 and TRBJ2-1; D perhaps matches TRBD2 (5 bases). The CDR3 totals 16 residues. The ends were cut back, 6 bases at V and 4 bases at J, with 19 bases in the middle. The germline V gene encodes CDR1 KGHSH and CDR2 LQKENI. The CDR3 reads CASSLNGRSSYNEQFF. The CDR3 nucleotides read TGTGCCAGCTCTCTGAATGGGAGAAGTTCTTACAATGAGCAGTTCTTC.

The rearrangement uses TRBV29-1 and TRBJ2-1, with TRBD2 matching 7 bases. This CDR3 spans 12 amino acids. J lost 7 bases, V lost 4 bases, and 4 bases had no gene match. Germline-derived CDR1 and CDR2 are SQVTM and ANQGSEA. The CDR3 loop reads CSVAGTMNEQFF. As DNA, the CDR3 is TGCAGCGTTGCCGGGACTATGAATGAGCAGTTCTTC.

The chain joins TRBV18 to TRBJ2-7, with D maybe TRBD2 (5 bases). The CDR3 sequence is 14 residues long. Germline V gene data show CDR1 as KGHSH and CDR2 as LQKENI. Between the trimmed V and J ends, which lost 5 bases and 0 bases, there was a span of 11 bases. The CDR3 DNA is TGTGCCAGCTCATCCGGACGGGACTCCTACGAGCAGTACTTC. Its translation is CASSSGRDSYEQYF.

This chain links TRBV18 with TRBJ1-5; 11 bases are a match to TRBD1. V shed 5 bases, J shed 7 bases, and the junction held 7 bases outside the gene matches. Germline lookup yields CDR1 KGHSH and CDR2 LQKENI. There are 15 residues in the CDR3. The CDR3, as DNA: TGTGCCAGCTCAGACGGACAGGGGGCAGGGCAGCCCCAGCATTTT. This gives the protein CASSDGQGAGQPQHF.

This chain uses TRBV30 with TRBJ1-1; D is unresolved. The germline V and J ends were trimmed by 6 bases and 5 bases, with 13 bases remaining between them. The length of the CDR3 is 12 residues. Per germline, CDR1 GTSNPN and CDR2 SVGIG (reference sequence). As DNA, the CDR3 is TGTGCCTGCCTGTTGGAGAGAACTGAAGCTTTCTTT. It codes for CACLLERTEAFF.

The genes are TRBV29-1 and TRBJ1-3; D is perhaps TRBD1 (6 bases). V was trimmed by 7 bases and J by 3 bases, leaving 16 bases between them. Germline values: CDR1 SQVTM, CDR2 ANQGSEA. This CDR3 spans 14 amino acids. The CDR3 spells CSAHTGLGGNTIYF. CDR3 sequence (DNA): TGCAGCGCTCATACAGGGTTGGGTGGAAACACCATATATTTT. The variable domain in full, completed from reference TRBV29-1 and TRBJ1-3, reads SAVISQKPSRDICQRGTSLTIQCQVDSQVTMMFWYRQQPGQSLTLIATANQGSEATYESGFVIDKFPISRPNLTFSTLTVSNMSPEDSSIYLCSAHTGLGGNTIYFGEGSWLTVV.

The rearrangement uses TRBV9 and TRBJ2-3; TRBD2 matches at 12 bases. Trimming cost V 0 bases and J 5 bases; bases outside gene matches: 10. CDR1 and CDR2 from the germline V gene are SGDLS and YYNGEE. The CDR3 is made up of 18 amino acids. The CDR3, as DNA: TGTGCCAGCAGCGTAGGTCTGCTAGCGGGAGGGTCAAGAGATACGCAGTATTTT. This codes for CASSVGLLAGGSRDTQYF.

The V call is TRBV5-5, the J call TRBJ2-7; TRBD2 agrees at 13 bases. CDR1 and CDR2 from the germline V gene are SGHKS and YYEKEE (reference sequence). This CDR3 region has 18 residues. The V segment lost 1 base and the J segment 2 bases; nucleotides outside the gene matches: 9. In nucleotides, the CDR3 is TGTGCCAGCAGCTTGATGAGACTAGCGGGAGGAAGAACCTACGAGCAGTACTTC. Encoded protein: CASSLMRLAGGRTYEQYF.

This chain joins TRBV13 and TRBJ2-7; 7 positions agree with TRBD2. The CDR3 loop spans 14 amino acids. The V gene's germline CDR1 is PRHDT and CDR2 FYEKMQ (reference sequence). J was trimmed by 7 bases and V by 5 bases; bases with no gene match: 11. In nucleotides, the CDR3 is TGTGCCAGCAGCGGGTCGGCGGGAGTCGAGGAGCAGTACTTC. Its protein product is CASSGSAGVEEQYF. Drawing the rest from reference TRBV13 and TRBJ2-7, the complete variable domain is AAGVIQSPRHLIKEKRETATLKCYPIPRHDTVYWYQQGPGQDPQFLISFYEKMQSDKGSIPDRFSAQQFSDYHSELNMSSLELGDSALYFCASSGSAGVEEQYFGPGTRLTVT.

The chain employs TRBV15 and TRBJ1-2, with 8 nucleotides matching TRBD1. CDR1 and CDR2 (germline): LNHNV, YYDKDF (reference sequence). Unmatched junction bases numbered 11, after V lost 3 bases and J lost 5 bases. The CDR3 is 16 amino acids. CDR3 protein: CATSRARTGPGYGYTF. CDR3 nucleotide sequence: TGTGCCACCAGCAGGGCCCGGACAGGGCCAGGGTATGGCTACACCTTC.

This chain uses TRBV11-1 with TRBJ1-1; D uncertain. In germline, CDR1 is SGHAT, CDR2 FQDESV (reference sequence). The V end lost 4 bases, the J end lost 2 bases, and 20 bases lay between the germline ends. This CDR3 is 17 amino acids long. CDR3 nucleotides: TGTGCCAGCAGCTCGCCTTTGGGCCCAGGAGGAAACACTGAAGCTTTCTTT. Translating gives CASSSPLGPGGNTEAFF.

This chain joins TRBV5-1 and TRBJ1-2; TRBD1 matches at 9 bases. Germline CDR1 is SGHRS and CDR2 is YFSETQ. The V and J ends lost 7 bases and 6 bases, in that order; junction bases with no gene match: 7. The CDR3 covers 13 residues. The CDR3 loop is CASGDRDRDGYTF. The DNA of the CDR3 is TGCGCCAGCGGCGACCGGGACAGGGATGGCTACACCTTC.

The CDR3 loop is CASSSLAGALFEQYF. The CDR3 nucleotides are TGTGCCAGCAGCTCCCTAGCGGGAGCGCTCTTTGAGCAGTACTTC. The chain employs TRBV27 and TRBJ2-7; 10 bases align to TRBD2. Germline CDR1 MNHEY, CDR2 SMNVEV (reference sequence). The V segment lost 6 bases and the J segment 7 bases; nucleotides outside the gene matches: 12. This CDR3 comprises 15 residues.

This clone showed up just once. The rearrangement uses TRBV30 and TRBJ2-1; 11 bases are shared with TRBD2. The CDR3 sequence is 15 residues long. Germline V gives CDR1 GTSNPN, CDR2 SVGIG (reference sequence). The trim removed 4 bases at V and 4 bases at J, leaving 6 bases unmatched. CDR3 protein: CAWTRGLAEYNEQFF. Here the CDR3 DNA reads TGTGCCTGGACGAGGGGACTAGCGGAATACAATGAGCAGTTCTTC.

The chain's CDR3 is CSVEYRTATFYGYTF. DNA of the CDR3: TGCAGCGTTGAATACAGGACAGCTACCTTCTATGGCTACACCTTC. The V and J genes are TRBV29-1 and TRBJ1-2, with D tentatively TRBD1 (6 bases). The CDR3 length is 15 residues. Germline loops: CDR1 SQVTM, CDR2 ANQGSEA. Trimming removed 2 bases from V and 4 bases from J, with 17 bases in between.

The chain uses TRBV25-1 and TRBJ2-1; the match to TRBD2 covers 12 bases. The CDR3 consists of 16 residues. The V and J ends lost 5 bases and 9 bases, in that order; junction bases with no gene match: 11. Germline V lookup: CDR1 MGHDK, CDR2 SYGVNS. DNA for the CDR3: TGTGCCAGCAGTCCAGTCGGGCTAGCGGGAGGGGTTGAGCAGTTCTTC. As protein: CASSPVGLAGGVEQFF.

This clone occurred once. The V call is TRBV2, the J call TRBJ2-3, with D perhaps matching TRBD2 (6 bases). The CDR3 totals 17 residues. V was trimmed by 3 bases and J by 2 bases, leaving 18 bases between them. Germline V lookup: CDR1 SNHLY, CDR2 FYNNEI. This CDR3 reads CASSDSGDLGNTDTQYF. The CDR3 coding sequence is TGTGCCAGCAGTGATTCGGGGGACCTAGGGAACACAGATACGCAGTATTTT.

The V call is TRBV5-4, the J call TRBJ1-5, with D possibly matching TRBD1 (5 bases). Germline values: CDR1 SGHNT, CDR2 YYREEE (reference sequence). With 4 bases removed from V and 5 bases from J, the gap between germline ends came to 13 bases. The CDR3 loop spans 14 amino acids. This chain's CDR3 is CASSLRGKDQPQHF. Written as DNA, the CDR3 is TGTGCCAGCAGCCTTAGGGGAAAAGATCAGCCCCAGCATTTT.